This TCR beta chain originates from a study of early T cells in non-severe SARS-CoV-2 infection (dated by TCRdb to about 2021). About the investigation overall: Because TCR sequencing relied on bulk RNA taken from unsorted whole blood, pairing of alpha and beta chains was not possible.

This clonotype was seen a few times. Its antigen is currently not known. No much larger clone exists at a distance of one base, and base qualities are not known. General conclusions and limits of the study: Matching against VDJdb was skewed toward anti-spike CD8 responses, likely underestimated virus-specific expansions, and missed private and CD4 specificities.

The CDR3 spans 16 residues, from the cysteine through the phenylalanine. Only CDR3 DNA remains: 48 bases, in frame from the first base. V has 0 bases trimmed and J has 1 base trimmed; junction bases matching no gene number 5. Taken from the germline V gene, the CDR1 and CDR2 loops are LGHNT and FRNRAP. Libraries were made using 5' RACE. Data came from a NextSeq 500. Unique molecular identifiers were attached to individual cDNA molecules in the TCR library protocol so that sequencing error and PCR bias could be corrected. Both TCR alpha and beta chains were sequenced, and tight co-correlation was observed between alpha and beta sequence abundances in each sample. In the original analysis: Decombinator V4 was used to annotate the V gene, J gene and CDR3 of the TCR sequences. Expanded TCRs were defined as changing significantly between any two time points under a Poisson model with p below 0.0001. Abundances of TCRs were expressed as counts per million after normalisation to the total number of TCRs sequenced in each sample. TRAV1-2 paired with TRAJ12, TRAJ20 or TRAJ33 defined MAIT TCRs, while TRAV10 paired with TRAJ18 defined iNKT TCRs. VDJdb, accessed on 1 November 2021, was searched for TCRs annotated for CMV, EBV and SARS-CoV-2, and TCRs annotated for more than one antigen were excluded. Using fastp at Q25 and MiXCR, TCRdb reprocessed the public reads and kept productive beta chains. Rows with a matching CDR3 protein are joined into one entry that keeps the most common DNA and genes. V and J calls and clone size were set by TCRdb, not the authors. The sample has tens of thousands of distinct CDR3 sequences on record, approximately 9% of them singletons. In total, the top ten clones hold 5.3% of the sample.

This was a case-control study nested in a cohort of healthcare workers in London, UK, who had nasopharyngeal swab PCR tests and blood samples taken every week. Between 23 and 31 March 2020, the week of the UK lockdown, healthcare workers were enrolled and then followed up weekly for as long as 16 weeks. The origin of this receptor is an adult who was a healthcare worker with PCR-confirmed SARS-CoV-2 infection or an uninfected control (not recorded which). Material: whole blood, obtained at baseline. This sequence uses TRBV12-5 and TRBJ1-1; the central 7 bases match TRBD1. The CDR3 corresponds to CASGLVLGQENTEAFF. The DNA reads TGTGCTAGTGGTTTGGTTTTAGGACAGGAGAACACTGAAGCTTTCTTT.